This passage covers 16 T cell receptor beta chains from one sample sequenced in a study of blood T cell repertoires in COVID-19. Method: immunoSEQ multiplex PCR; TCRdb's copy keeps in-frame clones and lacks some. The repertoire includes 200,000 to 300,000 clones, approximately 83% of them detected once, and around 2.9% sits in the top ten. Sequenced sample: peripheral blood. These receptor sequences come from a young woman who had recovered from COVID-19.

This chain joins TRBV7-2 and TRBJ1-6; no clear D. Trimming stripped 5 bases from V and 7 bases from J, with 12 bases between. Per the germline V gene, CDR1 is SGHTA and CDR2 is FQGNSA. This CDR3 has 14 residues. The CDR3 sequence is CASSGEWRNSPLHF. The CDR3, as DNA: TGTGCCAGCAGCGGGGAGTGGCGGAATTCACCCCTCCACTTT.

The CDR3 bases are TGTGCCAGCAGCCCACAGGACGGAAAAGGGTTGGAGCAGTTCTTC. It specifies CASSPQDGKGLEQFF. The V and J genes are TRBV27 and TRBJ2-1; D may be TRBD1 (5 bases). The CDR3 sequence is 15 residues long. Germline assignment: CDR1 MNHEY and CDR2 SMNVEV (reference sequence). The V end was cut by 6 bases, the J end by 10 bases, with 22 bases between.

The J gene is TRBJ1-2, the V gene TRBV6-2 or TRBV6-3; 9 positions match TRBD1. CDR3 length: 14 residues. V lost 5 bases and J lost 2; bases outside the gene matches: 3. The germline V gene encodes CDR1 MNHEY and CDR2 SVGEGT. The CDR3 DNA is TGTGCCAGCAGTCCGACAGGGGGGAACTATGGCTACACCTTC. Encoded protein: CASSPTGGNYGYTF.

The rearrangement joins TRBV6-6 to TRBJ2-2; 11 nucleotides match TRBD2. CDR1 and CDR2 (germline): MNHNY, SVGAGI (reference sequence). The CDR3 loop spans 15 amino acids. Trimming took 8 bases from V and 6 from J; bases not matched to a gene: 8. The CDR3 DNA sequence: TGTGCCAGCTCCTCTAGCGGGGGGATCTCCGGGGAGCTGTTTTTT. Protein sequence: CASSSSGGISGELFF.

The chain carries TRBV12-5 and TRBJ2-5, with 12 bases lining up with TRBD1. CDR1 is LGHNT and CDR2 is FRNRAP in the germline V gene. The J segment lost 4 bases and the V segment lost 6 bases, leaving 18 bases of the junction unmatched. CDR3 length: 19 residues. CDR3 loop: CASGNGPGQGALMGETQYF. The CDR3, as DNA: TGTGCTAGTGGCAACGGGCCGGGACAGGGGGCATTAATGGGAGAGACCCAGTACTTC.

J is TRBJ1-3 and V is TRBV9; D call uncertain. The CDR3 runs 12 residues. The V and J ends lost 4 bases and 4 bases respectively, with 6 bases between them. In germline, CDR1 is SGDLS, CDR2 YYNGEE. The CDR3 sequence: CASSPLGNTIYF. DNA for the CDR3: TGTGCCAGCAGCCCCCTGGGAAACACCATATATTTT.

This clone was recorded a few times. V is TRBV3-1 (or the pseudogene TRBV3-2) and J is TRBJ1-6; 7 bases are shared with TRBD1. V lost 1 base, J lost 7 bases, and 7 bases stayed unmatched. CDR1 and CDR2 (germline): LGHDT, YNNKEL (reference sequence). The CDR3 has 16 amino acids. CDR3 sequence reads: CASSQGSGQPNSPLHF. CDR3 bases: TGTGCCAGCAGCCAAGGATCGGGACAGCCAAATTCACCCCTCCACTTT.

The chain combines TRBV23-1 with TRBJ1-1, with 8 bases lining up with TRBD1. TRBV23-1 counts as an open reading frame of uncertain function. The CDR3 covers 15 residues. J lost 1 base, V lost 3 bases, and 4 bases had no gene match. CDR3 residues: CASSHTGTGNTEAFF. The CDR3 bases are TGCGCCAGCAGTCACACCGGGACAGGGAACACTGAAGCTTTCTTT.

The chain couples TRBV4-2 to TRBJ1-6; D call uncertain. Deletions cut 1 base from V and 0 bases from J, with 13 bases between. Germline V gene data show CDR1 as LGHNA and CDR2 as YNFKEQ. The CDR3 has 18 amino acids. CDR3 nucleotides: TGTGCCAGCAGCCAAGTGTCCCCGTCGAGCTCCTATAATTCACCCCTCCACTTT. Translating it yields CASSQVSPSSSYNSPLHF.

This chain uses TRBV30 with TRBJ1-2; 9 nucleotides agree with TRBD1. Germline CDR1 and CDR2: GTSNPN and SVGIG (reference sequence). Trimming cost V 1 base and J 4 bases; bases outside gene matches: 4. The CDR3 covers 14 residues. In DNA form, the CDR3 reads TGTGCCTGGAGTGCTGACAGGGGGGTCTATGGCTACACCTTC. Translating gives CAWSADRGVYGYTF. The full variable domain, its missing parts supplied by reference TRBV30 and TRBJ1-2, is SQTIHQWPATLVQPVGSPLSLECTVEGTSNPNLYWYRQAAGRGLQLLFYSVGIGQISSEVPQNLSASRPQDRQFILSSKKLLLSDSGFYLCAWSADRGVYGYTFGSGTRLTVV.

This clone was detected once. This chain joins TRBV6-2 or TRBV6-3 and TRBJ1-3, with TRBD1 matching 11 bases. The germline V gene has CDR1 MNHEY and CDR2 SVGEGT. The CDR3 runs 16 residues. V lost 6 bases, J lost 0 bases, and 4 bases stayed unmatched. In DNA, the CDR3 is TGTGCCAGCAGCGGACAGGGGGCTTTCTCTGGAAACACCATATATTTT. It codes for CASSGQGAFSGNTIYF.

This clone was counted ten times or more. The chain recombines TRBV5-1 with TRBJ2-7, with D possibly matching TRBD1 (6 bases). Trimming left V 4 bases short and J 0 bases short, with 17 bases between. Germline V gives CDR1 SGHRS, CDR2 YFSETQ. The CDR3 totals 16 residues. CDR3 residues: CASSSPGHRSSYEQYF. Here the CDR3 DNA reads TGCGCCAGCAGCAGCCCGGGACATAGGAGCTCCTACGAGCAGTACTTC.

J is TRBJ1-5 and V is TRBV6-5; no clear D gene. The germline V and J ends were trimmed by 0 bases and 1 base, with 7 bases remaining between them. The CDR3 has 15 residues. Germline V CDR1 and CDR2: MNHEY, SVGAGI. As DNA, the CDR3 is TGTGCCAGCAGTTACTCAGCGGTAAGCAATCAGCCCCAGCATTTT. Protein: CASSYSAVSNQPQHF.

To note about this clone: Within the sample, other DNA sequences also encode this same CDR3. The V and J genes are TRBV7-9 and TRBJ2-3, with 10 bases aligning to TRBD1. Germline CDR1 and CDR2: SEHNR and FQNEAQ (reference sequence). Trimming removed 3 bases from V and 3 bases from J; junction bases left unmatched: 3. The CDR3 consists of 15 residues. CDR3 nucleotide sequence: TGTGCCAGCAGCTTGGGGACAGGGGTTACAGATACGCAGTATTTT. It is translated as CASSLGTGVTDTQYF.

In nucleotides, the CDR3 is TGTGCCAGCAGCTCAACATCAGGGGCTGAAGCTTTCTTT. Protein sequence: CASSSTSGAEAFF. The V call is TRBV7-2, the J call TRBJ1-1, with D possibly TRBD1 on 6 matching bases. CDR1 SGHTA and CDR2 FQGNSA come from the germline V gene. The CDR3 totals 13 residues. V was shortened by 4 bases and J by 6 bases, with 12 bases between the two germline ends.

This clone was counted once. The rearrangement uses TRBV7-2 and TRBJ2-5; 8 bases agree with TRBD2. Germline V gene sequence: CDR1 SGHTA, CDR2 FQGNSA. The CDR3 runs 16 residues. Trimming at V came to 6 bases and at J to 4 bases, leaving 13 bases not matched to a gene. The CDR3 region is CASSPSLSGGRETQYF. DNA of the CDR3: TGTGCCAGCAGTCCCTCGTTGAGCGGGGGAAGAGAGACCCAGTACTTC.